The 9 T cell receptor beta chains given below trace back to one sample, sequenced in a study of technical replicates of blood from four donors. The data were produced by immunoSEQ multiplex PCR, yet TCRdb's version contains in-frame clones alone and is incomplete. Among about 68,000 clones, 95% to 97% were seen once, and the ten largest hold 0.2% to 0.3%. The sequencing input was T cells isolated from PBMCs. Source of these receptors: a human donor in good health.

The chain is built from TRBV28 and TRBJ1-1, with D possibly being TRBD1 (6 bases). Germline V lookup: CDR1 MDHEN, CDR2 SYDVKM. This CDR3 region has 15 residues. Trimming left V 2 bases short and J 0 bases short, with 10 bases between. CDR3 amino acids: CASSLRGIVNTEAFF. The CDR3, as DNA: TGTGCCAGCAGTTTAAGGGGGATCGTGAACACTGAAGCTTTCTTT.

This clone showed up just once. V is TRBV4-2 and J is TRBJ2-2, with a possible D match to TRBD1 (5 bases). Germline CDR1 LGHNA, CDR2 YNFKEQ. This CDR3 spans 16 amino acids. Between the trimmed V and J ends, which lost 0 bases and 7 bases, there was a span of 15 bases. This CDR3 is CASSQDRQGGIGELFF. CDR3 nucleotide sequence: TGTGCCAGCAGCCAAGATCGGCAGGGTGGGATCGGGGAGCTGTTTTTT.

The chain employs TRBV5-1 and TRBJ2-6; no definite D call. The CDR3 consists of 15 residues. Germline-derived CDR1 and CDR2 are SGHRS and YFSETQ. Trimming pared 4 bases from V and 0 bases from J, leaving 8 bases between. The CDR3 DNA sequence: TGCGCCAGCAGCCTCGGGTTCTCTGGGGCCAACGTCCTGACTTTC. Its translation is CASSLGFSGANVLTF. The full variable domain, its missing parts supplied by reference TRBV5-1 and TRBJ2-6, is KAGVTQTPRYLIKTRGQQVTLSCSPISGHRSVSWYQQTPGQGLQFLFEYFSETQRNKGNFPGRFSGRQFSNSRSEMNVSTLELGDSALYLCASSLGFSGANVLTFGAGSRLTVL.

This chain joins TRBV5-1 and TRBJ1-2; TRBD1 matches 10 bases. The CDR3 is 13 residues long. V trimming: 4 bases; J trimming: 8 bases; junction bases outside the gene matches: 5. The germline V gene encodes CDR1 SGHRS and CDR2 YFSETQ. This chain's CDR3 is CASSPDRGQGYTF. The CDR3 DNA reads TGCGCCAGCAGCCCCGACAGGGGGCAGGGCTACACCTTC.

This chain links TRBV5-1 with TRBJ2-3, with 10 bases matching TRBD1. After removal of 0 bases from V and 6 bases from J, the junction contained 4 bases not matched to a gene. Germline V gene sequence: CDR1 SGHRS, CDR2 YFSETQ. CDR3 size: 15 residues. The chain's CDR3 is CASSLGQGARDTQYF. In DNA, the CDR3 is TGCGCCAGCAGCTTGGGACAGGGGGCGCGGGATACGCAGTATTTT.

The CDR3 sequence: CASSLGDRAETQYF. CDR3 sequence (DNA): TGTGCCAGCAGCTTAGGGGACAGGGCAGAGACCCAGTACTTC. The rearrangement uses TRBV11-3 and TRBJ2-5, with 9 nucleotides matching TRBD1. There are 14 residues in the CDR3. The germline V gene has CDR1 SGHNT and CDR2 YENEEA. V lost 1 base to trimming and J lost 4 bases; unmatched junction nucleotides: 1.

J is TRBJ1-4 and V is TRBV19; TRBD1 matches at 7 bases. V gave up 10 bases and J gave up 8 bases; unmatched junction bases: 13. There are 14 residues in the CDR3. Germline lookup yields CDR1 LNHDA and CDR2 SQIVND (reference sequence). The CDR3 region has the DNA TGTGCCACCTCTTTACAGGGGACAAGGGAAAAACTGTTTTTT. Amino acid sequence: CATSLQGTREKLFF.

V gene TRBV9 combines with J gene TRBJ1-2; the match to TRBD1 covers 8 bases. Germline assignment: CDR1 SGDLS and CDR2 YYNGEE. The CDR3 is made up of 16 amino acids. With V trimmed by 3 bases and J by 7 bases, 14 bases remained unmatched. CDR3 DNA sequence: TGTGCCAGCAGCGCCCACACCGGGACAGGTTCAGGTGGCTACACCTTC. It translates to CASSAHTGTGSGGYTF.

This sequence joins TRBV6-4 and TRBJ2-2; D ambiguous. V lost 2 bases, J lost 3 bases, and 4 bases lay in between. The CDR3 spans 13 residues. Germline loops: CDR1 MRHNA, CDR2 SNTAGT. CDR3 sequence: CASSDPYTGELFF. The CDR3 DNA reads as TGTGCCAGCAGTGACCCGTACACCGGGGAGCTGTTTTTT.